This TCR beta chain was profiled in a study of T cells in Graves' hyperthyroidism and ophthalmopathy. Study-level results: Most thyroid clonotypes that were expanded above 0.001 also turned up in blood. A 13 V-J signature model discriminated ophthalmopathy versus stable hyperthyroidism.

Between the trimmed V and J ends, which lost 7 bases and 1 base, there was a span of 22 bases. The CDR3 has 17 residues. Germline-derived CDR1 and CDR2 are LNHDA and SQIVND (reference sequence). The study enrolled patients aged 18 to 65 with newly diagnosed hyperthyroidism of under 2 months' duration. The authors took PBMCs from 9.5 to 10 ml fresh peripheral blood. RNA transcripts gave rise to amplified TCR beta CDR3 regions. RT-PCR in the first round (using the HTBI primer set) targeted the TCR CDR3. TCRdb itself ran the multiplex PCR reads through MiXCR, one entry per CDR3 protein. Of fewer than 350,000 distinct CDR3 sequences detected, around a sixth appear once; the ten largest clones hold about 49%. About this clonotype itself: The antigen is undetermined.

The receptor's source is a woman aged 45-59 years with Graves' hyperthyroidism. This chain uses TRBV19 with TRBJ1-1, with D possibly matching TRBD1 (5 bases). Material: blood. CDR3 DNA sequence: TGTGCCAGTAATCTAAGTGGGAACAGGCGCCAGAACACTGAAGCTTTCTTT. This encodes CASNLSGNRRQNTEAFF.